This entry lists 28 T cell receptor beta chains sequenced from one sample in a study of regulatory T cells in long-lasting Graves disease. Relying on iRepertoire HTBI primers and Arm-PCR of CDR3 regions, the team built TCR beta libraries. Using its own MiXCR run on the multiplex PCR reads, TCRdb lists one record per CDR3 protein. The profile shows some 410,000 distinct CDR3 sequences, roughly 15% of them singletons. Time point here: newly diagnosed GD, antithyroid drugs for less than 3 months. From RNA extracted from PBMCs, the TCR library was made. These data also featured in a second study, about T cells in Graves' hyperthyroidism and ophthalmopathy.

This specimen consisted of peripheral blood mononuclear cells (PBMCs), obtained at new diagnosis, from a patient treated with antithyroid drugs. Source of these receptors: a young woman with Graves disease.

The chain has TRBV19 and TRBJ2-2; D may match TRBD1 or TRBD2 (5 bases each). The germline gives CDR1 LNHDA, CDR2 SQIVND (reference sequence). This CDR3 region has 16 residues. Trimming shortened V by 10 bases and J by 6 bases, and 24 bases separated the two germline ends. The CDR3 nucleotides read TGTGCCACCCAAGCATCAGGGTTTTCGGGGTCCGGGGAGCTGTTTTTT. It is translated as CATQASGFSGSGELFF.

This clonotype has at least ten counts. The chain carries TRBV28 and TRBJ1-1; 8 bases agree with TRBD1. CDR3 size: 14 residues. V shed 8 bases and J 7 bases; nucleotides not matched to a gene: 12. Looked up from germline, CDR1 is MDHEN and CDR2 is SYDVKM. CDR3 nucleotides: TGTGCCAGCGGGTCGACCGGACAGGGAGATGAAGCTTTCTTT. Protein sequence: CASGSTGQGDEAFF. Looking up the rest from reference TRBV28 and TRBJ1-1 gives the full variable domain: DVKVTQSSRYLVKRTGEKVFLECVQDMDHENMFWYRQDPGLGLRLIYFSYDVKMKEKGDIPEGYSVSREKKERFSLILESASTNQTSMYLCASGSTGQGDEAFFGQGTRLTVV.

This clonotype was seen ten or more times. The CDR3 coding sequence is TGTGCCAGCAGCTTGCCGGGGGGATTAGAGACCCAGTACTTC. Amino acid sequence: CASSLPGGLETQYF. The chain carries TRBV7-8 and TRBJ2-5, with TRBD2 matching 7 bases. CDR1 is SGHVS, CDR2 FQNEAQ, per germline. J gave up 4 bases and V 3 bases, and 5 bases lay outside the gene matches. This CDR3 region has 14 residues. The full variable domain, completed using reference TRBV7-8 and TRBJ2-5, is GAGVSQSPRYKVAKRGQDVALRCDPISGHVSLFWYQQALGQGPEFLTYFQNEAQLDKSGLPSDRFFAERPEGSVSTLKIQRTQQEDSAVYLCASSLPGGLETQYFGPGTRLLVL.

The sample holds many counts of this clonotype. V gene TRBV3-1 combines with J gene TRBJ1-2; D unresolved. V gave up 4 bases and J gave up 8 bases, with 14 bases separating them. The CDR3 is 13 residues long. Germline V gene data show CDR1 as LGHDT and CDR2 as YNNKEL (reference sequence). CDR3 sequence (DNA): TGTGCCAGCAGCCTCACAACGAGGCAGGGCTACACCTTC. Amino acids: CASSLTTRQGYTF.

This clonotype was observed many times. V is TRBV7-9 and J is TRBJ2-1; possibly TRBD2 for D (6 bases). The germline V gene has CDR1 SEHNR and CDR2 FQNEAQ (reference sequence). Trimming took off 1 base at V and 4 bases at J, with 14 bases between the two ends. The CDR3 covers 16 residues. This CDR3 reads CASSLVVQEGYNEQFF. The CDR3 DNA sequence: TGTGCCAGCAGCTTAGTGGTGCAGGAGGGGTACAATGAGCAGTTCTTC.

This clonotype has only a few counts. This chain joins TRBV6-5 and TRBJ1-2, with D hard to call. CDR3 size: 15 residues. The V gene's germline CDR1 is MNHEY and CDR2 SVGAGI. V was trimmed by 3 bases and J by 4 bases, leaving 15 bases between them. Here the CDR3 reads CASSYTGEQTYGYTF. CDR3 DNA: TGTGCCAGCAGTTATACGGGAGAGCAGACCTATGGCTACACCTTC.

This clonotype has a count of ten or more. The J gene is TRBJ2-7, the V gene TRBV6-1; 8 bases are a match to TRBD1. This CDR3 comprises 14 residues. CDR1 is MNHNS, CDR2 SASEGT, per germline. Trimming took 5 bases from V and 2 from J; bases not matched to a gene: 5. The CDR3, as DNA: TGTGCCAGCAGTCGGACAGGGCTTACCTACGAGCAGTACTTC. Its translation: CASSRTGLTYEQYF.

This clonotype was found a few times. V gene TRBV19 combines with J gene TRBJ1-1; D gene ambiguous. CDR1 LNHDA and CDR2 SQIVND come from the germline V gene (reference sequence). The CDR3 runs 15 residues. V lost 4 bases and J 0 bases, leaving 12 bases between the germline ends. The CDR3 here is CASSRTDAMNTEAFF. The CDR3 coding sequence is TGTGCCAGTAGTAGGACTGACGCTATGAACACTGAAGCTTTCTTT.

CDR3 in amino acids: CSVSRDSPYEQYF. The CDR3 nucleotides are TGCAGCGTTTCGCGGGACAGCCCCTACGAGCAGTACTTC. The gene calls are TRBV29-1 and TRBJ2-7, with a weak D call TRBD1 (7 bases). The V gene's germline CDR1 is SQVTM and CDR2 ANQGSEA. The V gene lost 5 bases and the J gene lost 2 bases, with 13 bases spanning the gap. This CDR3 is built from 13 residues.

The chain recombines TRBV25-1 with TRBJ2-5, with TRBD1 matching 8 bases. Germline V lookup: CDR1 MGHDK, CDR2 SYGVNS. The CDR3 is 16 amino acids. V trimming: 1 base; J trimming: 3 bases; junction bases outside the gene matches: 7. Here the CDR3 reads CASSELTGVTEETQYF. In DNA, the CDR3 is TGTGCCAGCAGTGAATTGACAGGGGTGACCGAAGAGACCCAGTACTTC.

This clonotype was picked up many times. CDR3 residues: CASRLGLGPREQYF. For the CDR3, the DNA is TGTGCCAGCAGACTAGGGTTGGGGCCGAGGGAGCAGTACTTC. The rearrangement uses TRBV7-2 and TRBJ2-7, with D perhaps being TRBD1 or TRBD2 (5 bases each). Germline assignment: CDR1 SGHTA and CDR2 FQGNSA. V dropped 6 bases and J dropped 7 bases, with 19 bases sitting between them. The CDR3 is 14 amino acids.

This clonotype was recorded at least ten times. The V and J genes are TRBV20-1 and TRBJ2-7, with 13 bases that match TRBD2. The CDR3 spans 13 residues. J gave up 2 bases and V 6 bases, and 1 base lay outside the gene matches. Germline CDR1 is DFQATT and CDR2 is SNEGSKA (reference sequence). CDR3 coding DNA: TGCAGTGCCGGGACTAGCGGGGCCTACGAGCAGTACTTC. Translated, it gives CSAGTSGAYEQYF.

The chain links TRBV6-4 to TRBJ2-3, with TRBD2 as a possible D gene (7 bases). Deletions cut 3 bases from V and 2 bases from J, with 12 bases between. The germline gives CDR1 MRHNA, CDR2 SNTAGT. The CDR3 runs 15 residues. The CDR3 reads CASSESGGLTDTQYF. The CDR3 DNA reads TGTGCCAGCAGTGAGTCGGGGGGCCTCACAGATACGCAGTATTTT.

Only a few counts were recorded for this clonotype. The chain is built from TRBV6-2 or TRBV6-3 and TRBJ2-2, with D unresolved. There are 14 residues in the CDR3. Trimming stripped 2 bases from V and 4 bases from J, with 8 bases between. Germline V gene lookup returns CDR1 MNHEY and CDR2 SVGEGT. DNA for the CDR3: TGTGCCAGCAGTTACGACTTATCCACCGGGGAGCTGTTTTTT. It is translated as CASSYDLSTGELFF.

This clonotype was seen many times. CDR3 coding DNA: TGTGCCAGCTCACCAGATTTAGCCAAAAACATTCAGTACTTC. Translated, it gives CASSPDLAKNIQYF. V gene TRBV18 combines with J gene TRBJ2-4; D is ambiguous. The CDR3 covers 14 residues. The germline V gene has CDR1 KGHSH and CDR2 LQKENI. Trimming removed 2 bases from V and 0 bases from J, with 5 bases in between.

This clonotype was detected many times. The chain uses TRBV3-1 and TRBJ1-1; D may be TRBD1 (5 bases). This CDR3 contains 14 residues. The germline V and J ends were trimmed by 3 bases and 0 bases, with 8 bases remaining between them. Germline CDR1 reads LGHDT; CDR2 reads YNNKEL (reference sequence). CDR3 coding DNA: TGTGCCAGCAGCCAGACAGCCATGAACACTGAAGCTTTCTTT. It specifies CASSQTAMNTEAFF.

This clonotype was counted only a few times. A single base separates this from a much larger clone, so it may be a read error. The DNA of the CDR3 is TGTGTCAGCTCCTTAAGCCATGGCTACACCTTC. Translation: CVSSLSHGYTF. The chain couples TRBV28 to TRBJ1-2; the D is unclear. There are 11 residues in the CDR3. Looked up from germline, CDR1 is MDHEN and CDR2 is SYDVKM.

This clonotype appeared many times. The V gene is TRBV28, the J gene TRBJ2-2; D call uncertain. Trimming cost V 6 bases and J 0 bases, with 11 bases left between them. The CDR3 loop spans 15 amino acids. The germline V gene encodes CDR1 MDHEN and CDR2 SYDVKM. For the CDR3, the DNA is TGTGCCAGCAGCCCACCCCTATCGAACACCGGGGAGCTGTTTTTT. Translated, it gives CASSPPLSNTGELFF.

This clonotype was observed a handful of times. The V call is TRBV29-1, the J call TRBJ2-3; the D gene is possibly TRBD1 (6 bases). CDR3 length: 15 amino acids. The germline V gene has CDR1 SQVTM and CDR2 ANQGSEA. V was clipped by 7 bases and J by 3 bases, with 20 bases between them. The CDR3 loop is CSAELQGRGTDTQYF. CDR3 DNA sequence: TGCAGCGCCGAACTACAGGGTAGGGGAACAGATACGCAGTATTTT.

There are many counts of this clonotype. This chain uses TRBV18 with TRBJ2-7; the match to TRBD1 covers 10 bases. V gave up 0 bases and J gave up 7 bases; unmatched junction bases: 9. The V gene's germline CDR1 is KGHSH and CDR2 LQKENI. The CDR3 extends over 16 amino acids. The CDR3 loop reads CASSPPKGQGSTEQYF. The CDR3 DNA is TGTGCCAGCTCACCACCGAAGGGACAGGGGTCTACGGAGCAGTACTTC.

Many counts were recorded for this clonotype. V gene TRBV3-1 combines with J gene TRBJ1-5, with TRBD1 matching 7 bases. This CDR3 is built from 15 residues. V trimming: 2 bases; J trimming: 6 bases; junction bases outside the gene matches: 7. Per germline, CDR1 LGHDT and CDR2 YNNKEL (reference sequence). This CDR3 reads CASSQRTGWGQPQHF. CDR3 coding DNA: TGTGCCAGCAGCCAACGGACAGGTTGGGGTCAGCCCCAGCATTTT.

This chain uses TRBV7-3 with TRBJ1-1; TRBD1 matches 10 bases. CDR3 length equals 15 residues. Germline V CDR1 and CDR2: SGHTA, FQGTGA. The V segment lost 2 bases and the J segment 3 bases; nucleotides outside the gene matches: 3. The CDR3 nucleotides are TGTGCCAGCAGCTTAGCAGGACAGGGGGACACTGAAGCTTTCTTT. It codes for CASSLAGQGDTEAFF.

The table lists this clonotype with many counts. As DNA, the CDR3 is TGTGCCAGCAGCTTAGTGGGGGGACTCAACGAGCAGTACTTC. As protein: CASSLVGGLNEQYF. The chain links TRBV7-8 to TRBJ2-7, with a weak D call TRBD2 (6 bases). The germline V and J ends were trimmed by 1 base and 5 bases, with 12 bases remaining between them. CDR3 length: 14 residues. The germline CDR1 and CDR2 sequences are SGHVS and FQNEAQ.

The chain is built from TRBV4-2 and TRBJ2-4; tentatively, D is TRBD2 (6 bases). Per germline, CDR1 LGHNA and CDR2 YNFKEQ. The CDR3 sequence is 14 residues long. The V gene lost 4 bases and the J gene lost 5 bases, with 12 bases spanning the gap. The CDR3 DNA sequence: TGTGCCAGCAGCCGAAGGAGGGGCGAAAACATTCAGTACTTC. The encoded protein is CASSRRRGENIQYF.

This clonotype was picked up a small number of times. The rearrangement joins TRBV7-3 to TRBJ2-2; tentative D call: TRBD1 (6 bases). The CDR3 runs 16 residues. Germline loops: CDR1 SGHTA, CDR2 FQGTGA. V shed 4 bases and J shed 1 base, with 13 bases lying between them. CDR3 amino acids: CASSSNPGQNTGELFF. Here the CDR3 DNA reads TGTGCCAGCAGCTCCAACCCGGGACAGAACACCGGGGAGCTGTTTTTT.

This clonotype was observed at least ten times. The chain joins TRBV12-3 or TRBV12-4 to TRBJ1-2; possible D gene TRBD1, 6 bases. V was clipped by 5 bases and J by 7 bases, with 14 bases between them. The length of the CDR3 is 13 residues. CDR3 DNA: TGTGCCAGCAGTCACACAGGGAGGGGTGGCTACACCTTC. Translation: CASSHTGRGGYTF.

This clonotype was detected many times. The CDR3 reads CASSEGGRESTDTQYF. For the CDR3, the DNA is TGCGCCAGCAGTGAAGGAGGGAGGGAGTCAACAGATACGCAGTATTTT. V usage is TRBV10-1 and J usage is TRBJ2-3; 7 nucleotides agree with TRBD2. Germline V gene lookup returns CDR1 WNHNN and CDR2 SYGVQD (reference sequence). The length of the CDR3 is 16 residues. Losses at the gene ends were 3 bases for V and 3 bases for J; bases not matched to a gene: 9.

About this clonotype: It may be a read error: a sequence one base away is much more abundant. The V gene is TRBV5-1, the J gene TRBJ2-1; TRBD1 agrees at 7 bases. In germline, CDR1 is SGHRS, CDR2 YFSETQ. CDR3 size: 16 residues. Here the CDR3 reads CASSPIGTASCNEQFF. The DNA for the CDR3 is TGCGCCAGCAGCCCTATCGGGACAGCGTCCTGCAATGAGCAGTTCTTC.